Shown below are 7 T cell receptor beta chains from a single sample sequenced in a study of cytomegalovirus exposure and HLA in healthy donors. The PCR made use of 60 Vbeta and 13 Jbeta primers. Measured with immunoSEQ multiplex PCR; TCRdb has only the in-frame clones, and not every one. Among fewer than 120,000 clones listed, about 86% were seen once. Sequenced material: PBMCs. The origin of the receptors is a man aged 35-49 years in good health and CMV-seronegative.

The chain has TRBV5-1 and TRBJ1-6; possible D gene TRBD1, 6 bases. This CDR3 has 15 amino acids. CDR1 and CDR2 from the germline V gene are SGHRS and YFSETQ. V lost 3 bases and J 10 bases, leaving 17 bases between the germline ends. This CDR3 is CASSSRTESTSPLHF. CDR3 DNA: TGCGCCAGCAGCTCCCGGACAGAGAGCACATCACCCCTCCACTTT.

The CDR3 region has the DNA TGTGCCAGCAGGAGGTCCGTGGGACAGGGGACTAGCGGGGAAAGGGTAAATGAGCAGTTCTTC. It translates to CASRRSVGQGTSGERVNEQFF. The V call is TRBV28, the J call TRBJ2-1; the match to TRBD2 covers 13 bases. This CDR3 contains 21 residues. Per germline, CDR1 MDHEN and CDR2 SYDVKM. With 6 bases clipped from V and 7 bases from J, the junction kept 24 bases outside the gene matches.

This clone has a handful of counts. This chain connects TRBV29-1 to TRBJ1-1; tentatively, D is TRBD1 (6 bases). The CDR3 runs 14 residues. CDR1 SQVTM and CDR2 ANQGSEA come from the germline V gene. The ends were cut back, 7 bases at V and 1 base at J, with 16 bases in the middle. The CDR3 loop reads CSARGGPTNTEAFF. CDR3 DNA: TGCAGCGCCCGAGGGGGTCCGACGAACACTGAAGCTTTCTTT.

The chain joins TRBV2 to TRBJ2-7, with 7 bases fitting TRBD1. Per the germline V gene, CDR1 is SNHLY and CDR2 is FYNNEI. This CDR3 has 15 amino acids. Trimming at V came to 6 bases and at J to 2 bases, leaving 10 bases not matched to a gene. The CDR3, as DNA: TGTGCCAGCAGGACCGAGACAGGGAAACCCTACGAGCAGTACTTC. Protein: CASRTETGKPYEQYF.

V and J are TRBV5-5 and TRBJ1-2; 7 positions match TRBD1. The V gene's germline CDR1 is SGHKS and CDR2 YYEKEE (reference sequence). There are 15 residues in the CDR3. V lost 4 bases to trimming and J lost 2 bases; unmatched junction nucleotides: 8. The CDR3 nucleotides read TGTGCCAGCAGCCCGACCTCGACAGGGAACTATGGCTACACCTTC. Translated, it gives CASSPTSTGNYGYTF.

The chain has TRBV5-1 and TRBJ2-7; TRBD1 agrees at 9 bases. Germline values: CDR1 SGHRS, CDR2 YFSETQ. The CDR3 totals 16 residues. V shed 4 bases and J 5 bases; nucleotides not matched to a gene: 13. In DNA form, the CDR3 reads TGCGCCAGCAGCCGATCATCAGGGACAGGGCTCCACGAGCAGTACTTC. Its translation is CASSRSSGTGLHEQYF.

The chain is built from TRBV18 and TRBJ2-3; D gene unclear. Trimming removed 2 bases at V and 7 bases at J, with 10 bases between. This CDR3 is built from 13 residues. Germline values: CDR1 KGHSH, CDR2 LQKENI. CDR3 nucleotides: TGTGCCAGCTCACCAGTAGAAGCGAATACGCAGTATTTT. This translates into CASSPVEANTQYF.